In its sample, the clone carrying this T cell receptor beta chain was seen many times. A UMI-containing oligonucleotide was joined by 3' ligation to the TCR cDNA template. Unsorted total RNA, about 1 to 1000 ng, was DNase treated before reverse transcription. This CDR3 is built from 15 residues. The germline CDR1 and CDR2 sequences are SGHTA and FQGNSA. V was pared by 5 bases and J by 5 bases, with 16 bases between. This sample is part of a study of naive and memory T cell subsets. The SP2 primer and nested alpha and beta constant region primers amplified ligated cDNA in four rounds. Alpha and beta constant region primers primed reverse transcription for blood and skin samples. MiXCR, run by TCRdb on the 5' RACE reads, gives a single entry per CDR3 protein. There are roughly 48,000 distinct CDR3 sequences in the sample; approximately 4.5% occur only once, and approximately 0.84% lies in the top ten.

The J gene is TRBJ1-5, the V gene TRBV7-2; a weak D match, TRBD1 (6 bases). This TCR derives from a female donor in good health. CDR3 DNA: TGTGCCAGCAGCCCCCTTGGACAGACGTATCAGCCCCAGCATTTT. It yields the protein CASSPLGQTYQPQHF.